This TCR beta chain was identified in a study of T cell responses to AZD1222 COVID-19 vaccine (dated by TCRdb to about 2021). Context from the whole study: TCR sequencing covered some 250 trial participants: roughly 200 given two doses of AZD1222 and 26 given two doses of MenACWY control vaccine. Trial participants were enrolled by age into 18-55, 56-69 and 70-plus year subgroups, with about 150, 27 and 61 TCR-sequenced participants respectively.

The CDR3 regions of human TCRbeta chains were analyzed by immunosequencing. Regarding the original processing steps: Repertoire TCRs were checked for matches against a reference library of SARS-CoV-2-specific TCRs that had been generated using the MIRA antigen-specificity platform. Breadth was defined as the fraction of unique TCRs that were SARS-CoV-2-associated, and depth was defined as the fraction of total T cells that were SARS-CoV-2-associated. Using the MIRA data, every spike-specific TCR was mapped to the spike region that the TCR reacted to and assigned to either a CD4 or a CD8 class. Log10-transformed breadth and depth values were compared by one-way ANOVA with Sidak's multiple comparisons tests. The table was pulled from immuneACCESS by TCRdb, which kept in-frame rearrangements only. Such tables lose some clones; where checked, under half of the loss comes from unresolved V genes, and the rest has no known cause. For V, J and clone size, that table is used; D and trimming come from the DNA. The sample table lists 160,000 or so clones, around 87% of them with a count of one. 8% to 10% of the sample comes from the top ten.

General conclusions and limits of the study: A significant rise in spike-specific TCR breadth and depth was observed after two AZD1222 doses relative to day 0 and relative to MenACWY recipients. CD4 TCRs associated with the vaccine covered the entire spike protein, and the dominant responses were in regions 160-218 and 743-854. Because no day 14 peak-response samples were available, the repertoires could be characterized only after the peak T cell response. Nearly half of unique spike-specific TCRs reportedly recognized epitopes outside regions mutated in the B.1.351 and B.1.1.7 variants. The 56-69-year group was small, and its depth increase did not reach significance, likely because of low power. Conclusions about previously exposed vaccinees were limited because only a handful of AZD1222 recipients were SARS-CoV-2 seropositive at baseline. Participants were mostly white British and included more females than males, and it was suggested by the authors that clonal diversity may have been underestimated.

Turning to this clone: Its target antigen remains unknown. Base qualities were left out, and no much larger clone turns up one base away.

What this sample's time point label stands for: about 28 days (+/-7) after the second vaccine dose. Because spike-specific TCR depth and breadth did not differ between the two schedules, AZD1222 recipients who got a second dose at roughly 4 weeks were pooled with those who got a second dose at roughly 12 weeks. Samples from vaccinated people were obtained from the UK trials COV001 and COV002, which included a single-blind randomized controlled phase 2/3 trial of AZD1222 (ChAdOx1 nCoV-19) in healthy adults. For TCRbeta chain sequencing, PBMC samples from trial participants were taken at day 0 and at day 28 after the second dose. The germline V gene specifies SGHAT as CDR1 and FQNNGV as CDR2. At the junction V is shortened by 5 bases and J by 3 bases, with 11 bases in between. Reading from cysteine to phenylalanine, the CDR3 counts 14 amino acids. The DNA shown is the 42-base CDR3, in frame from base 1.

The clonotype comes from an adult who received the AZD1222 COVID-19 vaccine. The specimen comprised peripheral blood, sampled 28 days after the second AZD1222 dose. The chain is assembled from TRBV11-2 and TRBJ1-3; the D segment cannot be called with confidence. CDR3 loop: CASSGRRGGNTIYF. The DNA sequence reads TGTGCCAGCAGCGGACGACGGGGTGGAAACACCATATATTTT.